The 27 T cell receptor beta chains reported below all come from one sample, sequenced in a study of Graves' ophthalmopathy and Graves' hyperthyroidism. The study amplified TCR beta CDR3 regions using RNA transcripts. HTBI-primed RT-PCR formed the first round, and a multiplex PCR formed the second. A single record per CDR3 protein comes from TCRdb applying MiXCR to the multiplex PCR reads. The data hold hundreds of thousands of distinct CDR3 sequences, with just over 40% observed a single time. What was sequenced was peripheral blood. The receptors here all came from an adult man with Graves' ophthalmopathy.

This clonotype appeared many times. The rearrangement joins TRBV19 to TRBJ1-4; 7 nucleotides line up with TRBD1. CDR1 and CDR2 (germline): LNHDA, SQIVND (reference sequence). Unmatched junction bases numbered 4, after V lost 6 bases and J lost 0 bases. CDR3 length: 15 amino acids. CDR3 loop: CASRPQGTTNEKLFF. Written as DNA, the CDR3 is TGTGCCAGTAGGCCACAGGGGACAACTAATGAAAAACTGTTTTTT.

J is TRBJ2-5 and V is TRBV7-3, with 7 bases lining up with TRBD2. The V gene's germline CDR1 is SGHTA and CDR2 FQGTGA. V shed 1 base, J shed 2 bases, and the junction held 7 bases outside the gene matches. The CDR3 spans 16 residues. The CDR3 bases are TGTGCCAGCAGCTTAAACGGAAGGGGAGGGCAAGAGACCCAGTACTTC. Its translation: CASSLNGRGGQETQYF.

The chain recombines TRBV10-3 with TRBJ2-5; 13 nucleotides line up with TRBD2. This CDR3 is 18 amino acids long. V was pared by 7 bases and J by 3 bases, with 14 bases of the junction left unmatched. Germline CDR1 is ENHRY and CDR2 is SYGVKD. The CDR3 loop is CAIKSGAGLAGPEETQYF. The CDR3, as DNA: TGTGCCATCAAGTCCGGGGCGGGACTAGCGGGACCCGAAGAGACCCAGTACTTC.

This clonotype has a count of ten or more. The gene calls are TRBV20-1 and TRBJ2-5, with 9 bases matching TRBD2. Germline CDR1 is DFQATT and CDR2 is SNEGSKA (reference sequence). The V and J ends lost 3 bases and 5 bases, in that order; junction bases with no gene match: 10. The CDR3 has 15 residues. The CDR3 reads CSASSSGDLDETQYF. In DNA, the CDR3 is TGCAGTGCTAGCTCTAGCGGGGACCTGGATGAGACCCAGTACTTC.

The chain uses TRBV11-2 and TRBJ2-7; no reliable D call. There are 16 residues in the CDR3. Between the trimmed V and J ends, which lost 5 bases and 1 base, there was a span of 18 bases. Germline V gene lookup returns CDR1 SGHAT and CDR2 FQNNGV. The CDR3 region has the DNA TGTGCCAGCAGCGTTGCCACGTTCGAGGAATCCTACGAGCAGTACTTC. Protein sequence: CASSVATFEESYEQYF.

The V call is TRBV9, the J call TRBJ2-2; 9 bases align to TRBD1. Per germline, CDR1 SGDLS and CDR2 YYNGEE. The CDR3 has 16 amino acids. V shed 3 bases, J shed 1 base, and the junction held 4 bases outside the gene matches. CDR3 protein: CASSGPGQGNTGELFF. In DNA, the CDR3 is TGTGCCAGCAGCGGACCGGGACAGGGGAACACCGGGGAGCTGTTTTTT.

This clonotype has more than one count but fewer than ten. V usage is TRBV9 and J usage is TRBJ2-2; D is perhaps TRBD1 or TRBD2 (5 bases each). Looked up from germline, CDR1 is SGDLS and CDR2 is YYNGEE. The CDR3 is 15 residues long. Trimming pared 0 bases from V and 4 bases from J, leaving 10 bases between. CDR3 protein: CASSVASGGTGELFF. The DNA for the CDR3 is TGTGCCAGCAGCGTAGCTAGTGGGGGCACCGGGGAGCTGTTTTTT.

DNA for the CDR3: TGTGCCACCAGCAGAGGGGTGACAGGGGGCGGTGGCTACACCTTC. It is translated as CATSRGVTGGGGYTF. The chain combines TRBV15 with TRBJ1-2, with 10 nucleotides matching TRBD1. Germline lookup yields CDR1 LNHNV and CDR2 YYDKDF (reference sequence). V shed 1 base, J shed 7 bases, and the junction held 6 bases outside the gene matches. The CDR3 consists of 15 residues.

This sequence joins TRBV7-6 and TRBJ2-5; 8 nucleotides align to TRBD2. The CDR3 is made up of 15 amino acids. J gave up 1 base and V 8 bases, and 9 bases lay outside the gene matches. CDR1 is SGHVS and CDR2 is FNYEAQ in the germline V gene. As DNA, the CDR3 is TGTGCCAGCTCACCACAGAGCGGGGGCCAAGAGACCCAGTACTTC. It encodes CASSPQSGGQETQYF.

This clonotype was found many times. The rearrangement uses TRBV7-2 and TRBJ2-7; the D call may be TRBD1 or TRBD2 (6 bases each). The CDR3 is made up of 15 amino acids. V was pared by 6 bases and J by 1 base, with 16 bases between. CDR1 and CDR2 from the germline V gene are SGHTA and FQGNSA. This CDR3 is CASSPTGAWSYEQYF. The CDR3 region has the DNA TGTGCCAGCAGTCCTACGGGGGCATGGTCCTACGAGCAGTACTTC.

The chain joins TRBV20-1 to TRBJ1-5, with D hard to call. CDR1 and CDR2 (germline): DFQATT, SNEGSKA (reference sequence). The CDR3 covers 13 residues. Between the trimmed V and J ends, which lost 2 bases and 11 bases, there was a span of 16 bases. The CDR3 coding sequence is TGCAGTGCTAGAAGCGTTTCGGGAGAGACCCAGCATTTT. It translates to CSARSVSGETQHF.

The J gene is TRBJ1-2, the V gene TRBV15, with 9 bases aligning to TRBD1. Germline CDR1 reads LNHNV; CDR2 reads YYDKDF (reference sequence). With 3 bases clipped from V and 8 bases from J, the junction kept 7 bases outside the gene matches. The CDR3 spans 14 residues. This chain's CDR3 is CATSSAGQGNGYTF. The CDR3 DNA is TGTGCCACCAGCAGCGCGGGACAGGGAAACGGCTACACCTTC.

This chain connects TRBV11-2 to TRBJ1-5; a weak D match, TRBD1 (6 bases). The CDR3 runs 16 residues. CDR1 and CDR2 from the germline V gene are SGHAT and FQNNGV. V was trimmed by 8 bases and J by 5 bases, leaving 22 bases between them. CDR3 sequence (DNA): TGTGCCAGCCGACTAGGGTCCTCCAGACAGGATCAGCCCCAGCATTTT. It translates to CASRLGSSRQDQPQHF.

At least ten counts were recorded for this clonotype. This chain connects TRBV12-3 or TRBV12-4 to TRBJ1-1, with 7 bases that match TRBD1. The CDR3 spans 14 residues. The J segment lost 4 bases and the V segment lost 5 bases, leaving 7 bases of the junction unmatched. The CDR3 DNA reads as TGTGCCAGCAGTCCAACGGACAGGCCCACTGAAGCTTTCTTT. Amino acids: CASSPTDRPTEAFF.

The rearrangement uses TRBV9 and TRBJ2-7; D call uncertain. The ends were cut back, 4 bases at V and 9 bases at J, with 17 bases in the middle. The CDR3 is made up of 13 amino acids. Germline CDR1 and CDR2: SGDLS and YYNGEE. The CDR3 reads CASSWLGNDGQYF. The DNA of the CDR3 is TGTGCCAGCAGCTGGCTAGGGAACGACGGGCAGTACTTC.

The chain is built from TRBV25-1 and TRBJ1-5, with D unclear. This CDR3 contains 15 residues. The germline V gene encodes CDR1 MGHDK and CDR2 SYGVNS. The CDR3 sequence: CASPRTVYSNQPQHF. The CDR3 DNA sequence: TGTGCTAGCCCTCGGACGGTCTATAGCAATCAGCCCCAGCATTTT.

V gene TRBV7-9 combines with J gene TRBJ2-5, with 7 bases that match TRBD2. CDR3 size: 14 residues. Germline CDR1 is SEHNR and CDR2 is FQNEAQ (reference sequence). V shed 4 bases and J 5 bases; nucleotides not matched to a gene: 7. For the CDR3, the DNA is TGTGCCAGCAGCTCGGGAGGCCCGTTGGAGACCCAGTACTTC. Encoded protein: CASSSGGPLETQYF.

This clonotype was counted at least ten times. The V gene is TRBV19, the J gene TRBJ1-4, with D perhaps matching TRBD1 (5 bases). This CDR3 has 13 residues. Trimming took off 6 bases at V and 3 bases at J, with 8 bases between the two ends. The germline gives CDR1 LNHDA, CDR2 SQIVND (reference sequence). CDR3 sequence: CASRGRANEKLFF. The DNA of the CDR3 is TGTGCCAGTAGGGGCAGGGCTAATGAAAAACTGTTTTTT. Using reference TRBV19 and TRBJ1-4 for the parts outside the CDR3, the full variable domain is DGGITQSPKYLFRKEGQNVTLSCEQNLNHDAMYWYRQDPGQGLRLIYYSQIVNDFQKGDIAEGYSVSREKKESFPLTVTSAQKNPTAFYLCASRGRANEKLFFGSGTQLSVL.

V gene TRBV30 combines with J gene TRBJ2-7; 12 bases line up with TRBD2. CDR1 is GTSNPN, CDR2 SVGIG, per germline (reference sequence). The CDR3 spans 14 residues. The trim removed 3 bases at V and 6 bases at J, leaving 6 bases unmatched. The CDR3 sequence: CAWRRLAGAGEQYF. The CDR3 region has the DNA TGTGCCTGGAGGAGACTAGCGGGAGCAGGCGAGCAGTACTTC. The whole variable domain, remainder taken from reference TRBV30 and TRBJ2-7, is SQTIHQWPATLVQPVGSPLSLECTVEGTSNPNLYWYRQAAGRGLQLLFYSVGIGQISSEVPQNLSASRPQDRQFILSSKKLLLSDSGFYLCAWRRLAGAGEQYFGPGTRLTVT.

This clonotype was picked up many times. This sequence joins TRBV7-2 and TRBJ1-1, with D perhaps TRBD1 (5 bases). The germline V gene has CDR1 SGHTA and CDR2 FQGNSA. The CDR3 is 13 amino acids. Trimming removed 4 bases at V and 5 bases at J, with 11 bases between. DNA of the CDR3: TGTGCCAGCAGCTCGTATCAGGGAACTGAAGCTTTCTTT. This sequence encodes CASSSYQGTEAFF.

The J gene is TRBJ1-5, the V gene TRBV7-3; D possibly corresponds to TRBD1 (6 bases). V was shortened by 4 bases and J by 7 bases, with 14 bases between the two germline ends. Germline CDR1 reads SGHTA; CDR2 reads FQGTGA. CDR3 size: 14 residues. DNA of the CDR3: TGTGCCAGCAGCTCATCGGGGGGCGCACAGCCCCAGCATTTT. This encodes CASSSSGGAQPQHF.

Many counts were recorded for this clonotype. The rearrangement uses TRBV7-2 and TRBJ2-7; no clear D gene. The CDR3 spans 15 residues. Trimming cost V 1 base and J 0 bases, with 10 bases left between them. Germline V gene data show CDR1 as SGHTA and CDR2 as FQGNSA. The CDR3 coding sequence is TGTGCCAGCAGCTTAGTAACTCTACCCTCCTACGAGCAGTACTTC. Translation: CASSLVTLPSYEQYF.

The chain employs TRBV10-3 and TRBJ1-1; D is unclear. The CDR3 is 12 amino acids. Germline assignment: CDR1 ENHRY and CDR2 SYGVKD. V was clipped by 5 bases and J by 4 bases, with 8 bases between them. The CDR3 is CAISYSLTEAFF. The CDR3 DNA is TGTGCCATCAGTTACTCGCTCACTGAAGCTTTCTTT.

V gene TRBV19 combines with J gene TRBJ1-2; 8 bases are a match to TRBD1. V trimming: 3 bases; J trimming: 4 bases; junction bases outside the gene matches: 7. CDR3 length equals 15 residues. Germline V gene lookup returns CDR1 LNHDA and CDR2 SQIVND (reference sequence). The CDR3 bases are TGTGCCAGTAGTATGCAGGGGGCTTCCCCCTATGGCTACACCTTC. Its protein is CASSMQGASPYGYTF.

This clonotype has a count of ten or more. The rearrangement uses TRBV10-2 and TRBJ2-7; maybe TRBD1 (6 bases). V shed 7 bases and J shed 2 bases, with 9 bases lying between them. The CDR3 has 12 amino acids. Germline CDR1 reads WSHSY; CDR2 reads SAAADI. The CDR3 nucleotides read TGCGCCAGCAAACAGGGTACCTACGAGCAGTACTTC. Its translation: CASKQGTYEQYF.

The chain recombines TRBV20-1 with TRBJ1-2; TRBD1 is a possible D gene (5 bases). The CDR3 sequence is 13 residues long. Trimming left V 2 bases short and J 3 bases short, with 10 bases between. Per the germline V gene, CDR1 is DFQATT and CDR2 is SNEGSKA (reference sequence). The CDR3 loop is CSARMRGDYGYTF. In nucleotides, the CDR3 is TGCAGTGCTAGAATGCGGGGGGACTATGGCTACACCTTC.

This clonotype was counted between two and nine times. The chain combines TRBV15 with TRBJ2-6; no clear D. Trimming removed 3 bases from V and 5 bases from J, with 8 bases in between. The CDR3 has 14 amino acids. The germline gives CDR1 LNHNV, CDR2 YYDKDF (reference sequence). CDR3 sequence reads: CATSRGSRANVLTF. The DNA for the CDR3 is TGTGCCACCAGCAGGGGGTCTCGGGCCAACGTCCTGACTTTC.